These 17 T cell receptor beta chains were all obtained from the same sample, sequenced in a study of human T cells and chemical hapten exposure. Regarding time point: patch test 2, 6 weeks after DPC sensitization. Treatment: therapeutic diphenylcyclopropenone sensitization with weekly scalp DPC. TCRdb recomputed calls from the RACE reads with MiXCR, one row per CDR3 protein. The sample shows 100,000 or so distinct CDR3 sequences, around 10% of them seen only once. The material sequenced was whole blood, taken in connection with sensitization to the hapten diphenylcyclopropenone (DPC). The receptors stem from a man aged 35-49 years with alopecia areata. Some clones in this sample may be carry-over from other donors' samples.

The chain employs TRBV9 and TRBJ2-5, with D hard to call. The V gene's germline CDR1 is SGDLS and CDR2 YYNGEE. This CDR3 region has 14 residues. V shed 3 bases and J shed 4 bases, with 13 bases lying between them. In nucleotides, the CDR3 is TGTGCCAGCAGCGGAGGTCTGTGGGGAGAGACCCAGTACTTC. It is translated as CASSGGLWGETQYF.

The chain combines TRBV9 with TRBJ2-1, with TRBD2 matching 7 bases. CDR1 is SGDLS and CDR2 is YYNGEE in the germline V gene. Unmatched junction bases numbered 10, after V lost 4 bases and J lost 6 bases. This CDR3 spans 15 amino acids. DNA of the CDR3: TGTGCCAGCAGCTTCTTAGCGGGTCTTGGCAATGAGCAGTTCTTC. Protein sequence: CASSFLAGLGNEQFF.

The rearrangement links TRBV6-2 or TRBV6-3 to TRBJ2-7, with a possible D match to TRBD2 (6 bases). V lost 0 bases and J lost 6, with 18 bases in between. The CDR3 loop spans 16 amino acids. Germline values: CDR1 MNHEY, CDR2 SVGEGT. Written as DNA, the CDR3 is TGTGCCAGCAGTTACTCGATTCTTCCGGGAGTAAGCGAGCAGTACGTC. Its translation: CASSYSILPGVSEQYV.

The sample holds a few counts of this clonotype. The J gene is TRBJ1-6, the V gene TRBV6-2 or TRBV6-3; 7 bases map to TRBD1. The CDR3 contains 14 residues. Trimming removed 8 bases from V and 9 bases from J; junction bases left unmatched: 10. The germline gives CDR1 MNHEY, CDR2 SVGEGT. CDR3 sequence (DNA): TGTGCCAGCGGAGAACAGGGGAAAGGTTCACCCCTCCACTTT. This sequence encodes CASGEQGKGSPLHF.

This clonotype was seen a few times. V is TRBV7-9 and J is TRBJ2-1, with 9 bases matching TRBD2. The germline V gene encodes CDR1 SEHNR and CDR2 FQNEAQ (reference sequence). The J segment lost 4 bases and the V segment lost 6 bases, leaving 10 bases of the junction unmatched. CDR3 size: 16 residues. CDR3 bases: TGTGCCAGCAGTTTCGACGGGCTAGCGGGGTACAATGAGCAGTTCTTC. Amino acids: CASSFDGLAGYNEQFF.

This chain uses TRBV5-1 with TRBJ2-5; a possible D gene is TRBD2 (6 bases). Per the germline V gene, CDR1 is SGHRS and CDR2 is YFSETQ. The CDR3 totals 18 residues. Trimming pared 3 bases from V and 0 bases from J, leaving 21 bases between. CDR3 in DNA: TGCGCCAGCAGCTCCTCCCTAGACGGGACTGAGTACCAAGAGACCCAGTACTTC. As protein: CASSSSLDGTEYQETQYF. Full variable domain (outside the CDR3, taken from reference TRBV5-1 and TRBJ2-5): KAGVTQTPRYLIKTRGQQVTLSCSPISGHRSVSWYQQTPGQGLQFLFEYFSETQRNKGNFPGRFSGRQFSNSRSEMNVSTLELGDSALYLCASSSSLDGTEYQETQYFGPGTRLLVL.

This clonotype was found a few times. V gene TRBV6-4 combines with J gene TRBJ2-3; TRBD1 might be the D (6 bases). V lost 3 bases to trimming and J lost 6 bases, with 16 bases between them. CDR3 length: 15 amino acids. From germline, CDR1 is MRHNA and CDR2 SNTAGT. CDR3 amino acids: CASSDSTGGFDTQYF. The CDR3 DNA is TGTGCCAGCAGTGATTCGACAGGCGGTTTTGATACGCAGTATTTT.

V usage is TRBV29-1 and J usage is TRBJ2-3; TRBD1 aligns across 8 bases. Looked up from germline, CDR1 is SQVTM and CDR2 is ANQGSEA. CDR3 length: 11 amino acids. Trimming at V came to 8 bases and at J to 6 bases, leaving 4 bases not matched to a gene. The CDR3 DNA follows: TGCAGCAAGACAGGGGACGATACGCAGTATTTT. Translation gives CSKTGDDTQYF.

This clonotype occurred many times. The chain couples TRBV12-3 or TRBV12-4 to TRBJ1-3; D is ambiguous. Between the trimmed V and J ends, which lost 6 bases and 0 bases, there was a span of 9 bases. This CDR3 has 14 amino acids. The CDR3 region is CASRLRGSGNTIYF. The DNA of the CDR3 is TGTGCCAGCAGACTCAGAGGCTCTGGAAACACCATATATTTT.

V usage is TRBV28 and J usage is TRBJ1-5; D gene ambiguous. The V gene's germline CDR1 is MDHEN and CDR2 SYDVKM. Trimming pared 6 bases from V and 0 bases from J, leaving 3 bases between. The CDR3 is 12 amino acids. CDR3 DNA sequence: TGTGCCAGCAGAGATAGCAATCAGCCCCAGCATTTT. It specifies CASRDSNQPQHF.

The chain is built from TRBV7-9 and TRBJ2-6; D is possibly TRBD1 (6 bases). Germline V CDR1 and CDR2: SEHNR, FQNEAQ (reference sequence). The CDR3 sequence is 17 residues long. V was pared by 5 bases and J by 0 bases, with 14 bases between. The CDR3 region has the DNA TGTGCCAGCAGCCCTAGGGGGTCTCGCTCTGGGGCCAACGTCCTGACTTTC. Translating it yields CASSPRGSRSGANVLTF.

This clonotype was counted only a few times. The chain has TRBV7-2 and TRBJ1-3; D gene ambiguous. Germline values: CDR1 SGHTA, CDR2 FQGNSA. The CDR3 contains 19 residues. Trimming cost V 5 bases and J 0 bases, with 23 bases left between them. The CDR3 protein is CASSTYGSGLVVSGNTIYF. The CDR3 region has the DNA TGTGCCAGCAGCACTTACGGTTCAGGCCTTGTCGTCTCTGGAAACACCATATATTTT.

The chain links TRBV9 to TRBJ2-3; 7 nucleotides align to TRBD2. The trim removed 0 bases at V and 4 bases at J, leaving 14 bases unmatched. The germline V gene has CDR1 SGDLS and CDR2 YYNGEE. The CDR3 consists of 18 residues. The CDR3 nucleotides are TGTGCCAGCAGCGTAGGGGCTAGCGGCAGAGTTTTGGCAGATACGCAGTATTTT. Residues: CASSVGASGRVLADTQYF.

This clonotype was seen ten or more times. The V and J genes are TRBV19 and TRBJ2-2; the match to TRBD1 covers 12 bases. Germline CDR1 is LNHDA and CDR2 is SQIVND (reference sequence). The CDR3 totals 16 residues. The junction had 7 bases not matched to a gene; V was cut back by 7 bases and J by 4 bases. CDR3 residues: CASISGQGAGTGELFF. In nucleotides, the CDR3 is TGTGCCAGTATTTCGGGACAGGGGGCGGGCACCGGGGAGCTGTTTTTT.

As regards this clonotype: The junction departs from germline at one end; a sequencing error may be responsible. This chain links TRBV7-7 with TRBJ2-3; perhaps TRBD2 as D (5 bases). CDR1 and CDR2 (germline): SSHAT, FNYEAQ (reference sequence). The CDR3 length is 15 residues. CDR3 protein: CASSLEAVSTDTQYF. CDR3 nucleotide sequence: TGTGCTAGCAGCTTAGAAGCGGTCAGCACAGATACGCAGTATTTT.

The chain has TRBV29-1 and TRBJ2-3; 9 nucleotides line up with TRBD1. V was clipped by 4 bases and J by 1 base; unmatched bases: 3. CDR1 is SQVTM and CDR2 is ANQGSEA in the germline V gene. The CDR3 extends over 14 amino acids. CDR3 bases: TGCAGCGTTGGGGGACAGGGAGGCACAGATACGCAGTATTTT. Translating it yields CSVGGQGGTDTQYF.

The CDR3 DNA sequence: TGTGCCAGCAGCGGACGGACAGAGCTTTGGGAGACCCAGTACTTC. Encoded protein: CASSGRTELWETQYF. The chain carries TRBV9 and TRBJ2-5; a weak D match, TRBD1 (6 bases). Germline values: CDR1 SGDLS, CDR2 YYNGEE. The CDR3 has 15 amino acids. V was cut by 3 bases and J by 5 bases, with 17 bases left in between.